The 10 T cell receptor beta chains listed next were all sequenced from one sample in a study of blood T cell repertoires in COVID-19. Some clones are missing from TCRdb's copy, which holds only in-frame ones; the method was immunoSEQ multiplex PCR. The sample records approximately 150,000 clones, 80% to 90% being singletons. Material for sequencing was peripheral blood. The receptor set was obtained from a man aged 18-30 years with COVID-19, enrolled during active disease.

V and J are TRBV28 and TRBJ1-4; D possibly corresponds to TRBD1 (5 bases). V was trimmed by 7 bases and J by 6 bases, leaving 9 bases between them. Germline lookup yields CDR1 MDHEN and CDR2 SYDVKM. This CDR3 has 12 amino acids. CDR3 DNA sequence: TGTGCCAGCAAGGCAGGGTATGAAAAACTGTTTTTT. It codes for CASKAGYEKLFF.

This chain connects TRBV18 to TRBJ2-5; 13 bases fit TRBD2. CDR3 length equals 17 residues. From germline, CDR1 is KGHSH and CDR2 LQKENI. V lost 1 base, J lost 5 bases, and 7 bases stayed unmatched. The CDR3: CASSPRTSGRRAETQYF. The CDR3 bases are TGTGCCAGCTCACCACGGACTAGCGGGAGAAGGGCGGAGACCCAGTACTTC.

V usage is TRBV6-1 and J usage is TRBJ2-3; TRBD2 matches at 11 bases. Germline CDR1 is MNHNS and CDR2 is SASEGT. The J segment lost 6 bases and the V segment lost 2 bases, leaving 4 bases of the junction unmatched. The CDR3 extends over 15 amino acids. The CDR3 sequence: CASSELAGGGDTQYF. CDR3 sequence (DNA): TGTGCCAGCAGTGAACTAGCGGGAGGAGGGGATACGCAGTATTTT.

The V and J genes are TRBV7-8 and TRBJ2-5; D is possibly TRBD2 (6 bases). CDR1 is SGHVS, CDR2 FQNEAQ, per germline. The V end was cut by 1 base, the J end by 5 bases, with 14 bases between. The CDR3 is 15 amino acids. The CDR3 sequence: CASSLVEGVWETQYF. CDR3 sequence (DNA): TGTGCCAGCAGCTTAGTGGAGGGAGTCTGGGAGACCCAGTACTTC.

The chain has TRBV28 and TRBJ2-7, with a weak D call TRBD2 (6 bases). Germline assignment: CDR1 MDHEN and CDR2 SYDVKM. The CDR3 spans 18 residues. V was pared by 7 bases and J by 0 bases, with 25 bases between. The CDR3 region is CASTGLGVFSGPSYEQYF. The CDR3 DNA sequence: TGTGCCAGCACCGGTTTGGGGGTCTTTAGCGGACCCTCCTACGAGCAGTACTTC. Filled out from reference TRBV28 and TRBJ2-7, the complete variable domain reads DVKVTQSSRYLVKRTGEKVFLECVQDMDHENMFWYRQDPGLGLRLIYFSYDVKMKEKGDIPEGYSVSREKKERFSLILESASTNQTSMYLCASTGLGVFSGPSYEQYFGPGTRLTVT.

Note on this clone: At one of its ends the junction is not consistent with the germline gene, which may arise from a read error. As DNA, the CDR3 is TGTGCCAGCATTGAAGCGGGAGTGGATACGCAGTATTTT. Its translation is CASIEAGVDTQYF. The chain couples TRBV6-1 to TRBJ2-3; 8 bases match TRBD2. The CDR3 has 13 amino acids. Germline V gives CDR1 MNHNS, CDR2 SASEGT.

V usage is TRBV19 and J usage is TRBJ2-1; D perhaps matches TRBD2 (5 bases). CDR3 length: 14 residues. CDR1 is LNHDA, CDR2 SQIVND, per germline (reference sequence). With 3 bases removed from V and 7 bases from J, the gap between germline ends came to 13 bases. This CDR3 reads CASSILRRGNEQFF. In nucleotides, the CDR3 is TGTGCCAGTAGTATTTTACGGAGAGGGAATGAGCAGTTCTTC.

The chain has TRBV5-1 and TRBJ2-6; 9 positions match TRBD1. V lost 2 bases, J lost 0 bases, and 3 bases stayed unmatched. The CDR3 loop spans 17 amino acids. Germline-derived CDR1 and CDR2 are SGHRS and YFSETQ. In DNA, the CDR3 is TGCGCCAGCAGCTTCCGGGACAGGGACTCTGGGGCCAACGTCCTGACTTTC. Protein product: CASSFRDRDSGANVLTF.

This clone was observed a single time. This sequence joins TRBV4-1 and TRBJ2-7; 8 nucleotides line up with TRBD1. Germline-derived CDR1 and CDR2 are MGHRA and YSYEKL. With 1 base clipped from V and 3 bases from J, the junction kept 5 bases outside the gene matches. The CDR3 totals 15 residues. The DNA of the CDR3 is TGCGCCAGCAGCCAAGGACAGGGGAAAGGCTACGAGCAGTACTTC. Its protein is CASSQGQGKGYEQYF.

CDR3 sequence (DNA): TGTGCCACCCGCAGGGAGGGCTCGGGGTCTGGAAACACCATATATTTT. This sequence encodes CATRREGSGSGNTIYF. The rearrangement uses TRBV10-3 and TRBJ1-3; possibly TRBD1 for D (5 bases). The V end was cut by 10 bases, the J end by 1 base, with 20 bases between. The CDR3 is made up of 16 amino acids. CDR1 and CDR2 (germline): ENHRY, SYGVKD.